A single sample is the source of the 10 T cell receptor beta chains below, sequenced in a study of blood T cells in healthy people across ages. Together with a sample-barcoded 5' primer, a J-beta primer mix was included in a second PCR lasting roughly 6 to 12 cycles. TCRdb re-analysed the 5' RACE reads in MiXCR, keeping a single row per CDR3 protein. Of approximately 800,000 distinct CDR3 sequences in the sample, about 46% were seen once. The sample comprised blood. The receptor source for this set is a man older than 75 in good health.

This clonotype was detected ten times or more. This sequence joins TRBV14 and TRBJ2-1; possible D gene TRBD2, 6 bases. Germline V gene data show CDR1 as SGHDN and CDR2 as FVKESK. This CDR3 spans 14 amino acids. With 0 bases removed from V and 9 bases from J, the gap between germline ends came to 12 bases. This CDR3 is CASSQDVGGLEQFF. CDR3 in DNA: TGTGCCAGCAGCCAAGATGTCGGAGGGCTTGAGCAGTTCTTC.

The rearrangement joins TRBV7-6 to TRBJ2-3, with a tentative D call TRBD1 (6 bases). The CDR3 has 16 amino acids. CDR1 is SGHVS and CDR2 is FNYEAQ in the germline V gene. Trimming left V 4 bases short and J 3 bases short, with 17 bases between. The CDR3 DNA reads as TGTGCCAGCAGCTCCCAGGGGACACAATCGACAGATACGCAGTATTTT. Translation gives CASSSQGTQSTDTQYF.

The chain couples TRBV4-2 to TRBJ1-2; no clear D. The ends were cut back, 0 bases at V and 4 bases at J, with 12 bases in the middle. Germline loops: CDR1 LGHNA, CDR2 YNFKEQ. CDR3 size: 15 residues. The CDR3 DNA follows: TGTGCCAGCAGCCAAGAAGAGTTGGTTACCTATGGCTACACCTTC. It translates to CASSQEELVTYGYTF.

A few counts support this clonotype. DNA of the CDR3: TGTGCCAGTAGTATACGGGCCGGTTGGGAGCAGTTCTTC. This translates into CASSIRAGWEQFF. The rearrangement uses TRBV19 and TRBJ2-1; no clear D gene. This CDR3 has 13 amino acids. CDR1 and CDR2 from the germline V gene are LNHDA and SQIVND (reference sequence). Trimming stripped 2 bases from V and 10 bases from J, with 12 bases between.

This chain joins TRBV20-1 and TRBJ1-2, with TRBD1 identical over 10 bases. J lost 2 bases, V lost 3 bases, and 3 bases had no gene match. Germline values: CDR1 DFQATT, CDR2 SNEGSKA (reference sequence). This CDR3 is 14 amino acids long. The CDR3 loop is CSASPGQGNYGYTF. The CDR3 DNA sequence: TGCAGTGCTAGCCCGGGACAGGGGAACTATGGCTACACCTTC.

Comment on this clonotype: A much larger clone sits a single nucleotide away, making a read error possible. The V gene is TRBV30, the J gene TRBJ2-5; D may be TRBD2 (6 bases). V was trimmed by 4 bases and J by 11 bases, leaving 17 bases between them. From germline, CDR1 is GTSNPN and CDR2 SVGIG (reference sequence). The CDR3 runs to 12 residues. In DNA, the CDR3 is TGTGCCTGGATTGCGGGAAGGTATGAGCAGTACTTC. Translated, it gives CAWIAGRYEQYF.

The chain combines TRBV7-9 with TRBJ1-1; unclear D gene. The V and J ends lost 7 bases and 0 bases respectively, with 9 bases between them. The CDR3 consists of 13 residues. Germline CDR1 is SEHNR and CDR2 is FQNEAQ (reference sequence). In DNA form, the CDR3 reads TGTGCCAGCAAGGGAGAAATGAACACTGAAGCTTTCTTT. It translates to CASKGEMNTEAFF.

This sequence joins TRBV29-1 and TRBJ2-3; D is unresolved. Per germline, CDR1 SQVTM and CDR2 ANQGSEA. CDR3 length: 11 residues. Trimming shortened V by 3 bases and J by 6 bases, and 7 bases separated the two germline ends. The CDR3, as DNA: TGCAGCGTTGAGAAGTATGATACGCAGTATTTT. As protein: CSVEKYDTQYF.

The gene calls are TRBV7-2 and TRBJ2-7, with 10 bases fitting TRBD2. The better agreement between TRBJ2-5 and the DNA end casts doubt on the J call. CDR1 is SGHTA, CDR2 FQGNSA, per germline. The CDR3 has 15 residues. CDR3 loop: CASSLAAGGLKTQYF. DNA of the CDR3: TGTGCCAGCAGCTTAGCAGCGGGGGGGCTAAAGACCCAGTACTTC.

The chain is built from TRBV20-1 and TRBJ2-5, with 11 positions matching TRBD2. The germline V gene has CDR1 DFQATT and CDR2 SNEGSKA (reference sequence). This CDR3 comprises 11 residues. V lost 6 bases, J lost 13 bases, and 7 bases stayed unmatched. The CDR3 spells CSAELAGVWYF. The CDR3, as DNA: TGCAGTGCCGAACTAGCGGGAGTTTGGTACTTC.